This TCR beta chain was identified in a study of blood T cell repertoires in COVID-19. CDR1 LNHDA and CDR2 SQIVND come from the germline V gene (reference sequence). The ends were cut back, 6 bases at V and 4 bases at J, with 6 bases in the middle. CDR3 length: 11 residues. Profiled with immunoSEQ multiplex PCR; TCRdb holds only in-frame clones, not every one. The sample lists 250,000 to 300,000 clones; 86% were seen once. The chain uses TRBV19 and TRBJ1-2; D is unclear. The TCR was taken from a woman between 25 and 40 years old with COVID-19, enrolled during active disease. The sequencing sample was made of peripheral blood. The CDR3 nucleotides read TGTGCCAGTAGCCTTTTCTATGGCTACACCTTC. Translation gives CASSLFYGYTF.